The clone carrying this T cell receptor beta chain was seen once. A junction end diverges from the germline sequence, so it may reflect a read error. The sample is drawn from a study of pediatric ulcerative colitis. The CDR3 consists of 15 residues. Germline V gene data show CDR1 as MNHEY and CDR2 as SMNVEV (reference sequence). Rectal tissue came from one to two pinch biopsies taken at colonoscopy. Sequencing was at survey level. Assay used: immunoSEQ multiplex PCR; TCRdb lists only in-frame clones, some missing. The table records about 35,000 clones, roughly 81% of them present only once. Sample: gut tissue. The chain links TRBV27 to TRBJ1-1, with 7 bases aligning to TRBD1. The TCR sequence derives from a boy between 10 and 17 years old with mild ulcerative colitis. This CDR3 is CASSVYQGGAGEVFF. The CDR3 nucleotides are TGTGCCAGCAGTGTATATCAAGGGGGCGCGGGCGAAGTTTTCTTT.